The 27 T cell receptor beta chains listed next were all sequenced from one sample in a study of cytomegalovirus exposure and HLA in healthy donors. Here immunoSEQ multiplex PCR was the method, and the copy in TCRdb shows in-frame clones only, minus some. The sample records tens of thousands of clones, around 81% being singletons. The specimen sequenced was PBMCs. Receptor source: a man aged 30 to 45 in good health and CMV-seronegative.

The V call is TRBV6-1, the J call TRBJ2-3; D not resolved. The CDR3 runs 15 residues. The germline CDR1 and CDR2 sequences are MNHNS and SASEGT. V was trimmed by 3 bases and J by 1 base, leaving 11 bases between them. The CDR3 nucleotides are TGTGCCAGCAGTGAGTCTATTGAGGGCACAGATACGCAGTATTTT. This gives the protein CASSESIEGTDTQYF.

The rearrangement uses TRBV15 and TRBJ1-5; D is uncertain. The CDR3 has 15 residues. The V gene's germline CDR1 is LNHNV and CDR2 YYDKDF (reference sequence). V lost 4 bases to trimming and J lost 9 bases, with 19 bases between them. CDR3 residues: CATSNFRTGVRPQHF. CDR3 bases: TGTGCCACCAGCAACTTTAGGACCGGGGTCCGGCCCCAGCATTTT.

The chain recombines TRBV2 with TRBJ2-2, with 7 bases aligning to TRBD2. Trimming cost V 9 bases and J 5 bases; bases outside gene matches: 3. Germline V gene data show CDR1 as SNHLY and CDR2 as FYNNEI. CDR3 length: 12 residues. The CDR3 is CARLGGTGELFF. The CDR3 nucleotides are TGTGCCAGGCTGGGGGGGACCGGGGAGCTGTTTTTT.

J is TRBJ1-1 and V is TRBV2; TRBD1 might be the D (5 bases). This CDR3 has 15 residues. CDR1 is SNHLY, CDR2 FYNNEI, per germline. Trimming stripped 3 bases from V and 5 bases from J, with 16 bases between. The CDR3 reads CASSETAGGGTEAFF. DNA of the CDR3: TGTGCCAGCAGTGAGACGGCGGGTGGGGGGACTGAAGCTTTCTTT.

This chain joins TRBV7-2 and TRBJ2-2; tentative D call: TRBD1 (6 bases). The germline CDR1 and CDR2 sequences are SGHTA and FQGNSA. Trimming shortened V by 1 base and J by 0 bases, and 9 bases separated the two germline ends. CDR3 length: 16 amino acids. CDR3 loop: CASSLVGGPNTGELFF. Here the CDR3 DNA reads TGTGCCAGCAGCTTAGTTGGGGGCCCGAACACCGGGGAGCTGTTTTTT.

Note on this clone: In the same sample, other DNA sequences code for this CDR3. V is TRBV5-1 and J is TRBJ2-5, with D possibly matching TRBD1 (5 bases). The germline V gene encodes CDR1 SGHRS and CDR2 YFSETQ. V was trimmed by 0 bases and J by 4 bases, leaving 7 bases between them. The CDR3 is 13 residues long. CDR3 protein: CASSLGQRETQYF. CDR3 in DNA: TGCGCCAGCAGCTTGGGACAGCGAGAGACCCAGTACTTC.

This chain links TRBV6-1 with TRBJ1-1, with 9 bases identical to TRBD1. The germline gives CDR1 MNHNS, CDR2 SASEGT. The CDR3 runs to 15 residues. V dropped 8 bases and J dropped 2; count of bases not matched to a gene: 9. CDR3 protein: CASPPTTGGNTEAFF. The CDR3 DNA reads as TGTGCCAGCCCGCCAACGACAGGGGGAAACACTGAAGCTTTCTTT.

The chain combines TRBV5-1 with TRBJ1-1; 8 bases line up with TRBD1. The CDR3 is made up of 14 amino acids. The V segment lost 1 base and the J segment 3 bases; nucleotides outside the gene matches: 2. The germline V gene has CDR1 SGHRS and CDR2 YFSETQ. The CDR3 DNA is TGCGCCAGCAGCTTGACAGGGGGAGACACTGAAGCTTTCTTT. Translating gives CASSLTGGDTEAFF.

The chain is built from TRBV5-1 and TRBJ2-1, with 7 bases fitting TRBD1. Losses at the gene ends were 4 bases for V and 0 bases for J; bases not matched to a gene: 13. Per germline, CDR1 SGHRS and CDR2 YFSETQ. The CDR3 runs 18 residues. The CDR3 sequence: CASSTIVQGLGSYNEQFF. The DNA for the CDR3 is TGCGCCAGCAGCACTATCGTACAGGGGCTAGGCTCCTACAATGAGCAGTTCTTC. The full variable domain, rest sourced from reference TRBV5-1 and TRBJ2-1, is KAGVTQTPRYLIKTRGQQVTLSCSPISGHRSVSWYQQTPGQGLQFLFEYFSETQRNKGNFPGRFSGRQFSNSRSEMNVSTLELGDSALYLCASSTIVQGLGSYNEQFFGPGTRLTVL.

The rearrangement links TRBV9 to TRBJ1-5, with 7 bases aligning to TRBD1. CDR3 length equals 14 residues. The V gene's germline CDR1 is SGDLS and CDR2 YYNGEE. V shed 4 bases, J shed 8 bases, and the junction held 9 bases outside the gene matches. CDR3: CASSPRQGGEPQHF. The CDR3 nucleotides are TGTGCCAGCAGCCCCCGACAGGGTGGGGAGCCCCAGCATTTT.

The chain has TRBV28 and TRBJ1-5; D is unresolved. Germline V gene lookup returns CDR1 MDHEN and CDR2 SYDVKM. The CDR3 extends over 13 amino acids. V gave up 3 bases and J gave up 5 bases, with 8 bases separating them. CDR3 sequence reads: CASSFVQDQPQHF. The CDR3 DNA follows: TGTGCCAGCAGTTTTGTCCAGGATCAGCCCCAGCATTTT.

The chain uses TRBV2 and TRBJ2-1; TRBD2 matches 9 bases. Germline lookup yields CDR1 SNHLY and CDR2 FYNNEI. This CDR3 is 15 amino acids long. V trimming: 10 bases; J trimming: 5 bases; junction bases outside the gene matches: 12. DNA of the CDR3: TGTGCCACCGTCCCCCGAGCGGGAGGTAACAATGAGCAGTTCTTC. It encodes CATVPRAGGNNEQFF.

CDR3 sequence reads: CASSLGTGSYEQYF. The CDR3 nucleotides are TGTGCCAGCAGCTTAGGGACAGGGAGTTACGAGCAGTACTTC. The rearrangement links TRBV7-2 to TRBJ2-7; TRBD1 aligns across 8 bases. This CDR3 contains 14 residues. J lost 4 bases, V lost 1 base, and 3 bases had no gene match. In germline, CDR1 is SGHTA, CDR2 FQGNSA.

The rearrangement joins TRBV5-4 to TRBJ1-3, with D perhaps matching TRBD1 (5 bases). The germline V gene has CDR1 SGHNT and CDR2 YYREEE (reference sequence). The CDR3 runs to 14 residues. V was clipped by 4 bases and J by 3 bases, with 11 bases between them. The CDR3 nucleotides read TGTGCCAGCAGCAAGGACACAAATGGAAACACCATATATTTT. Its translation is CASSKDTNGNTIYF.

The V gene is TRBV27, the J gene TRBJ1-1, with no clear D. V lost 1 base and J 7 bases, leaving 10 bases between the germline ends. The CDR3 loop spans 13 amino acids. Germline lookup yields CDR1 MNHEY and CDR2 SMNVEV (reference sequence). CDR3 sequence: CASSLWAAGEAFF. CDR3 in DNA: TGTGCCAGCAGTTTATGGGCGGCGGGTGAAGCTTTCTTT.

The chain couples TRBV6-5 to TRBJ2-7; TRBD1 matches 8 bases. The V gene's germline CDR1 is MNHEY and CDR2 SVGAGI. J gave up 2 bases and V 3 bases, and 6 bases lay outside the gene matches. This CDR3 region has 15 residues. The CDR3 sequence: CASSYAQGAPYEQYF. DNA for the CDR3: TGTGCCAGCAGTTATGCCCAGGGGGCACCCTACGAGCAGTACTTC.

The rearrangement joins TRBV7-2 to TRBJ2-7; 8 bases are shared with TRBD1. Trimming removed 5 bases from V and 0 bases from J; junction bases left unmatched: 3. Germline CDR1 SGHTA, CDR2 FQGNSA. The CDR3 spans 14 residues. CDR3 sequence reads: CASSTGGRSYEQYF. The CDR3 DNA sequence: TGTGCCAGCAGCACAGGGGGGCGCTCCTACGAGCAGTACTTC.

V gene TRBV11-3 combines with J gene TRBJ2-2, with TRBD2 identical over 11 bases. In germline, CDR1 is SGHNT, CDR2 YENEEA. The CDR3 runs 15 residues. V shed 1 base, J shed 9 bases, and the junction held 4 bases outside the gene matches. CDR3 coding DNA: TGTGCCAGCAGCTTAGGAACTAGCGGGAGTAGGGAGCTGTTTTTT. This encodes CASSLGTSGSRELFF.

Within the sample, this clone is medium-sized. This CDR3 is CASSQGTVTGTEAFF. Written as DNA, the CDR3 is TGCGCCAGCAGTCAAGGGACAGTTACGGGCACTGAAGCTTTCTTT. This sequence joins TRBV23-1 and TRBJ1-1; 7 bases match TRBD1. TRBV23-1 falls under the ORF class, with uncertain function. This CDR3 contains 15 residues. The trim removed 2 bases at V and 4 bases at J, leaving 7 bases unmatched.

This clone showed up just once. The chain combines TRBV11-2 with TRBJ2-7; 7 bases agree with TRBD1. CDR3 length equals 15 residues. The germline gives CDR1 SGHAT, CDR2 FQNNGV. The V segment lost 5 bases and the J segment 5 bases; nucleotides outside the gene matches: 12. The CDR3 loop is CASSTHRGRDHEQYV. DNA of the CDR3: TGTGCCAGCAGCACACACAGGGGCCGCGACCACGAGCAGTACGTC.

The CDR3 sequence is CARRPPGQFNQPQHF. DNA of the CDR3: TGTGCTAGACGCCCCCCGGGACAGTTCAATCAGCCCCAGCATTTT. The rearrangement uses TRBV12-5 and TRBJ1-5; TRBD1 matches at 7 bases. The CDR3 is 15 amino acids. V shed 9 bases, J shed 3 bases, and the junction held 11 bases outside the gene matches. The germline V gene has CDR1 LGHNT and CDR2 FRNRAP.

CDR3 loop: CASSPSLPGTVAKNIQYF. CDR3 coding DNA: TGTGCCAGCTCACCTAGCCTACCCGGGACAGTAGCCAAAAACATTCAGTACTTC. The V and J genes are TRBV18 and TRBJ2-4, with TRBD1 matching over 7 bases. After removal of 3 bases from V and 0 bases from J, the junction contained 11 bases not matched to a gene. The CDR3 has 18 amino acids. Germline V lookup: CDR1 KGHSH, CDR2 LQKENI.

V gene TRBV18 combines with J gene TRBJ2-7; 7 bases are a match to TRBD1. V trimming: 4 bases; J trimming: 5 bases; junction bases outside the gene matches: 5. This CDR3 has 13 residues. In germline, CDR1 is KGHSH, CDR2 LQKENI. CDR3 bases: TGTGCCAGCTCACTGACAGGGCGGCACGAGCAGTACTTC. It is translated as CASSLTGRHEQYF.

The chain carries TRBV7-2 and TRBJ2-4; possible D gene TRBD1, 6 bases. The CDR3 is 17 residues long. Germline V gene data show CDR1 as SGHTA and CDR2 as FQGNSA. Trimming cost V 5 bases and J 1 base, with 18 bases left between them. CDR3 DNA sequence: TGTGCCAGCAGCCGCGTCGCAGGGGATATGGCCAAAAACATTCAGTACTTC. Its translation is CASSRVAGDMAKNIQYF. Full variable domain (rest looked up from reference TRBV7-2 and TRBJ2-4): GAGVSQSPSNKVTEKGKDVELRCDPISGHTALYWYRQSLGQGLEFLIYFQGNSAPDKSGLPSDRFSAERTGGSVSTLTIQRTQQEDSAVYLCASSRVAGDMAKNIQYFGAGTRLSVL.

J is TRBJ2-7 and V is TRBV28; the D gene is possibly TRBD2 (6 bases). Trimming stripped 5 bases from V and 0 bases from J, with 20 bases between. Germline-derived CDR1 and CDR2 are MDHEN and SYDVKM. This CDR3 is built from 17 residues. The CDR3 reads CASSDGTIAVRSYEQYF. DNA for the CDR3: TGTGCCAGCAGTGATGGCACAATAGCGGTGCGCTCCTACGAGCAGTACTTC.

This CDR3 is CASSVYGRDTDTQYF. Written as DNA, the CDR3 is TGTGCCAGCAGTGTTTACGGGAGAGACACAGATACGCAGTATTTT. This chain uses TRBV6-4 with TRBJ2-3; a weak D match, TRBD2 (6 bases). Germline CDR1 is MRHNA and CDR2 is SNTAGT. The CDR3 consists of 15 residues. V was pared by 4 bases and J by 2 bases, with 13 bases between.

V gene TRBV29-1 combines with J gene TRBJ2-1; no reliable D call. Deletions cut 6 bases from V and 0 bases from J, with 3 bases between. Germline V CDR1 and CDR2: SQVTM, ANQGSEA. The CDR3 spans 11 residues. This CDR3 is CSVVSYNEQFF. The CDR3 nucleotides are TGCAGCGTCGTCTCCTACAATGAGCAGTTCTTC.